This TCR beta chain was sequenced during a study of metastatic and nonmetastatic thyroid tumors. None of the patients had undergone any treatment ahead of thyroid surgery. TCRdb re-analyzed the PCR reads using MiXCR. The sample has more than 20,000 clones, about a fifth seen once. The CDR3 loop spans 13 amino acids. V lost 2 bases and J lost 6; bases outside the gene matches: 4. The germline gives CDR1 GTSNPN, CDR2 SVGIG (reference sequence). This chain connects TRBV30 to TRBJ2-7; 10 positions agree with TRBD2. The sequence was collected from a female donor with papillary thyroid cancer or a benign thyroid nodule (not recorded which). Some clones in this sample may be carry-over from other donors' samples. Sequenced: blood. The CDR3 DNA is TGTGCCTGGAGTAAGCGGGAGGGCCTCGAGCAGTACTTC. Residues: CAWSKREGLEQYF.